One sample yielded the 17 T cell receptor beta chains listed below, sequenced in a study of T cells after yellow fever vaccination. TCRdb passed the 5' RACE reads through MiXCR, listing each CDR3 protein once. The sample carries under 400,000 distinct CDR3 sequences, approximately 12% recorded once. Sequenced material: CD4+ T cells sorted from PBMCs, taken 15 days after the yellow fever booster vaccination. The receptors come from a man aged 18 to 29 who received the YFV17D yellow fever vaccine.

A few counts support this clonotype. The chain couples TRBV9 to TRBJ1-1; the match to TRBD1 covers 11 bases. The CDR3 spans 15 residues. CDR1 is SGDLS and CDR2 is YYNGEE in the germline V gene. The J segment lost 5 bases and the V segment lost 4 bases, leaving 7 bases of the junction unmatched. The DNA of the CDR3 is TGTGCCAGCAGCATAGACGGGACAGGGGGTACTGAAGCTTTCTTT. Amino acid sequence: CASSIDGTGGTEAFF.

The V and J genes are TRBV10-3 and TRBJ2-2, with no clear D. V lost 10 bases and J lost 5, with 20 bases in between. Germline V gene lookup returns CDR1 ENHRY and CDR2 SYGVKD. The CDR3 covers 15 residues. The CDR3 here is CATAGMAPWTGELFF. DNA of the CDR3: TGTGCCACCGCCGGTATGGCCCCTTGGACCGGGGAGCTGTTTTTT.

This clonotype was detected a few times. This chain uses TRBV9 with TRBJ2-1; TRBD2 aligns across 9 bases. Germline V lookup: CDR1 SGDLS, CDR2 YYNGEE. This CDR3 has 15 amino acids. The V segment lost 0 bases and the J segment 8 bases; nucleotides outside the gene matches: 6. DNA of the CDR3: TGTGCCAGCAGCGTAGTGTCTAGCGGGGTGCATGAGCAGTTCTTC. It encodes CASSVVSSGVHEQFF.

In this sample, this clonotype turned up a few times. This chain joins TRBV2 and TRBJ2-7, with D tentatively TRBD1 or TRBD2 (5 bases each). Germline V gene data show CDR1 as SNHLY and CDR2 as FYNNEI. Trimming stripped 6 bases from V and 1 base from J, with 16 bases between. The CDR3 is made up of 15 amino acids. In nucleotides, the CDR3 is TGTGCCAGCAGAACCTCAGGGAGACCTTCCTACGAGCAGTACTTC. Protein sequence: CASRTSGRPSYEQYF.

This clonotype appeared a few times. The chain recombines TRBV15 with TRBJ2-3; TRBD1 is a possible D gene (6 bases). The CDR3 loop spans 11 amino acids. Germline V gives CDR1 LNHNV, CDR2 YYDKDF (reference sequence). Trimming removed 8 bases at V and 4 bases at J, with 7 bases between. CDR3: CATGGPDTQYF. CDR3 bases: TGTGCCACCGGGGGCCCAGATACGCAGTATTTT. The full variable domain, its missing parts supplied by reference TRBV15 and TRBJ2-3, is DAMVIQNPRYQVTQFGKPVTLSCSQTLNHNVMYWYQQKSSQAPKLLFHYYDKDFNNEADTPDNFQSRRPNTSFCFLDIRSPGLGDTAMYLCATGGPDTQYFGPGTRLTVL.

The chain recombines TRBV6-4 with TRBJ2-3, with TRBD2 matching 11 bases. The V and J ends lost 4 bases and 2 bases, in that order; junction bases with no gene match: 5. Germline CDR1 and CDR2: MRHNA and SNTAGT. CDR3 size: 16 residues. DNA for the CDR3: TGTGCCAGCAGTGTGCTAGCGGGGGGCCTCACAGATACGCAGTATTTT. Encoded protein: CASSVLAGGLTDTQYF.

The chain carries TRBV9 and TRBJ1-1; D not resolved. Germline CDR1 SGDLS, CDR2 YYNGEE. The V and J ends lost 0 bases and 0 bases respectively, with 9 bases between them. The CDR3 is 15 residues long. This CDR3 is CASSVGTLLNTEAFF. In DNA form, the CDR3 reads TGTGCCAGCAGCGTAGGTACCCTCTTGAACACTGAAGCTTTCTTT.

This clonotype appeared a few times. V usage is TRBV3-1 and J usage is TRBJ1-5, with D unresolved. The germline V gene has CDR1 LGHDT and CDR2 YNNKEL (reference sequence). Trimming removed 1 base at V and 4 bases at J, with 8 bases between. The CDR3 spans 14 residues. The CDR3 here is CASSQAIQNQPQHF. The CDR3 DNA reads TGTGCCAGCAGCCAAGCGATCCAAAATCAGCCCCAGCATTTT.

This clonotype came up many times. V and J are TRBV5-1 and TRBJ2-3, with TRBD1 matching over 8 bases. The CDR3 runs to 14 residues. V was clipped by 4 bases and J by 5 bases; unmatched bases: 6. Germline CDR1 is SGHRS and CDR2 is YFSETQ. CDR3 in amino acids: CASSMDRVVDTQYF. Here the CDR3 DNA reads TGCGCCAGCAGCATGGACAGGGTTGTAGATACGCAGTATTTT. Variable domain in full (rest from reference TRBV5-1 and TRBJ2-3): KAGVTQTPRYLIKTRGQQVTLSCSPISGHRSVSWYQQTPGQGLQFLFEYFSETQRNKGNFPGRFSGRQFSNSRSEMNVSTLELGDSALYLCASSMDRVVDTQYFGPGTRLTVL.

This rearrangement joins TRBV7-2 to TRBJ2-1, with 7 bases aligning to TRBD1. Looked up from germline, CDR1 is SGHTA and CDR2 is FQGNSA. V gave up 3 bases and J gave up 6 bases; unmatched junction bases: 2. The CDR3 is 13 residues long. The CDR3 here is CASSFRDSNEQFF. As DNA, the CDR3 is TGTGCCAGCAGCTTCCGGGACAGCAATGAGCAGTTCTTC.

This chain joins TRBV7-2 and TRBJ2-5, with 10 nucleotides matching TRBD2. Germline CDR1 and CDR2: SGHTA and FQGNSA. V lost 1 base, J lost 5 bases, and 10 bases stayed unmatched. The CDR3 sequence is 17 residues long. DNA of the CDR3: TGTGCCAGCAGCTTAGGGACTAAGCGGGGGGGCTTGGAGACCCAGTACTTC. As protein: CASSLGTKRGGLETQYF.

Within the sample, this clonotype is medium-sized (0.01 to 0.1%). The CDR3 loop reads CASSLGTSGGANEQFF. DNA for the CDR3: TGTGCCAGCAGCTTAGGGACTAGCGGGGGGGCCAATGAGCAGTTCTTC. V gene TRBV11-3 combines with J gene TRBJ2-1; the match to TRBD2 covers 15 bases. The germline V gene has CDR1 SGHNT and CDR2 YENEEA. Trimming cost V 1 base and J 6 bases; bases outside gene matches: 1. CDR3 size: 16 residues.

This clonotype has ten or more counts. The chain recombines TRBV6-5 with TRBJ2-2; a possible D gene is TRBD2 (5 bases). This CDR3 has 13 residues. Germline lookup yields CDR1 MNHEY and CDR2 SVGAGI. V lost 6 bases to trimming and J lost 4 bases, with 9 bases between them. CDR3 sequence (DNA): TGTGCCAGCAGAGGACTTTTCACCGGGGAGCTGTTTTTT. Its translation is CASRGLFTGELFF.

Only a few counts were recorded for this clonotype. The chain employs TRBV7-2 and TRBJ1-1, with D unclear. V lost 3 bases and J lost 4, with 18 bases in between. The CDR3 consists of 16 residues. Germline V gives CDR1 SGHTA, CDR2 FQGNSA. The CDR3 loop is CASSFYSPGVATEAFF. The CDR3 DNA sequence: TGTGCCAGCAGCTTCTATTCGCCCGGGGTGGCCACTGAAGCTTTCTTT.

This clonotype appeared a few times. The chain carries TRBV12-3 or TRBV12-4 and TRBJ1-6; D call uncertain. The CDR3 length is 15 residues. V shed 6 bases and J shed 11 bases, with 20 bases lying between them. This CDR3 reads CASSSMDLASPPLHF. DNA of the CDR3: TGTGCCAGCAGCTCAATGGACCTTGCTAGCCCACCCCTCCACTTT.

The CDR3 DNA sequence: TGTGCCATCAGTGAGTCGATTGAGGGGACCGGACAGCCCCAGCATTTT. The encoded protein is CAISESIEGTGQPQHF. This chain uses TRBV10-3 with TRBJ1-5; the D gene is possibly TRBD1 (5 bases). This CDR3 has 16 residues. V shed 0 bases and J shed 7 bases, with 16 bases lying between them. Germline-derived CDR1 and CDR2 are ENHRY and SYGVKD.

J is TRBJ1-5 and V is TRBV2; weak D call: TRBD1 (5 bases). V lost 7 bases and J lost 1, with 14 bases in between. Germline V CDR1 and CDR2: SNHLY, FYNNEI. The CDR3 loop spans 15 amino acids. CDR3 residues: CASTGLGGSNQPQHF. CDR3 coding DNA: TGTGCCAGCACGGGGCTGGGGGGGAGCAATCAGCCCCAGCATTTT.